The 12 T cell receptor beta chains in this list originate from one sample, sequenced in a study of shared T cell receptors in the human thymus. Repertoires were generated with immunoSEQ multiplex PCR, while TCRdb's copy carries only in-frame clones and drops some. This table has 650,000 to 950,000 clones, 70% to 90% appearing once. The same sample was also used in a study of human thymus T cells.

The specimen sequenced was thymocytes. The receptors stem from a girl less than two years old with a congenital heart defect.

This clone was counted only a few times. This sequence joins TRBV6-1 and TRBJ2-3; 10 positions agree with TRBD2. J was trimmed by 4 bases and V by 5 bases; bases with no gene match: 6. This CDR3 contains 15 residues. From germline, CDR1 is MNHNS and CDR2 SASEGT. DNA of the CDR3: TGTGCCAGCAGTCGGAGCGGGGGGGCCTCAGATACGCAGTATTTT. Residues: CASSRSGGASDTQYF.

Regarding this clone: Additional DNA sequences in this sample encode the identical CDR3. The chain carries TRBV2 and TRBJ1-1, with 7 bases lining up with TRBD1. This CDR3 contains 14 residues. The J segment lost 2 bases and the V segment lost 2 bases, leaving 2 bases of the junction unmatched. Looked up from germline, CDR1 is SNHLY and CDR2 is FYNNEI. The CDR3 here is CASSEQGDNTEAFF. The DNA for the CDR3 is TGTGCCAGCAGTGAACAGGGGGATAACACTGAAGCTTTCTTT.

J is TRBJ2-3 and V is TRBV10-3, with TRBD2 matching 11 bases. The ends lost 10 bases at V and 2 bases at J; junction bases unmatched: 11. The CDR3 consists of 16 residues. Germline V gene sequence: CDR1 ENHRY, CDR2 SYGVKD. The CDR3 protein is CATELRLAGTTDTQYF. CDR3 coding DNA: TGTGCCACCGAATTAAGACTAGCGGGGACCACAGATACGCAGTATTTT.

The genes are TRBV7-9 and TRBJ1-2; D possibly corresponds to TRBD1 (5 bases). Trimming removed 7 bases at V and 4 bases at J, with 10 bases between. In germline, CDR1 is SEHNR, CDR2 FQNEAQ (reference sequence). The CDR3 is made up of 12 amino acids. Written as DNA, the CDR3 is TGTGCCAGCAAACCGGGGGGCTATGGCTACACCTTC. Translating gives CASKPGGYGYTF.

V gene TRBV27 combines with J gene TRBJ1-2; tentative D call: TRBD1 (5 bases). With 2 bases removed from V and 8 bases from J, the gap between germline ends came to 18 bases. The CDR3 runs 15 residues. The germline V gene has CDR1 MNHEY and CDR2 SMNVEV (reference sequence). CDR3 nucleotide sequence: TGTGCCAGCAGTTTAGGGGCTTGGGGCCGGTGGGGCTACACCTTC. Translating it yields CASSLGAWGRWGYTF.

This clone was seen more than once but under ten times. V and J are TRBV5-8 and TRBJ2-5, with a possible D match to TRBD1 (6 bases). There are 19 residues in the CDR3. The ends were cut back, 0 bases at V and 5 bases at J, with 26 bases in the middle. Germline V gene lookup returns CDR1 SGHTS and CDR2 YDEGEE. In DNA form, the CDR3 reads TGTGCCAGCAGCTTGGGTTGCGGACACAGGGTTGGAGGTAGGGAGACCCAGTACTTC. It yields the protein CASSLGCGHRVGGRETQYF.

This clone was found a few times. This chain joins TRBV11-2 and TRBJ1-1; D gene uncertain. This CDR3 comprises 13 residues. Germline V gives CDR1 SGHAT, CDR2 FQNNGV. V was shortened by 6 bases and J by 4 bases, with 12 bases between the two germline ends. The CDR3 nucleotides read TGTGCCAGCAGGCACGGGATGAGCACTGAAGCTTTCTTT. Encoded protein: CASRHGMSTEAFF.

As regards this clone: A read error may produce the germline difference seen at one junction end. The rearrangement links TRBV7-2 to TRBJ2-5; 11 bases fit TRBD2. CDR3 length: 11 residues. Germline CDR1 and CDR2: SGHTA and FQGNSA. CDR3 nucleotide sequence: TGTGCCAGCAGCATAGCGGGGGGGGAGTACTTC. It codes for CASSIAGGEYF.

This chain links TRBV5-4 with TRBJ1-6, with D hard to call. The CDR3 length is 19 residues. Trimming stripped 1 base from V and 9 bases from J, with 26 bases between. CDR1 and CDR2 from the germline V gene are SGHNT and YYREEE (reference sequence). DNA for the CDR3: TGTGCCAGCAGCTTGAGCGGGGTGGAATCGAGGTCGGTTTGTTCACCCCTCCACTTT. The encoded protein is CASSLSGVESRSVCSPLHF.

This chain uses TRBV19 with TRBJ2-5; 9 nucleotides match TRBD1. V dropped 6 bases and J dropped 4; count of bases not matched to a gene: 9. Germline V gene sequence: CDR1 LNHDA, CDR2 SQIVND (reference sequence). The CDR3 consists of 15 residues. CDR3 in amino acids: CASRNRGRIAETQYF. CDR3 nucleotides: TGTGCCAGTAGAAACAGGGGGCGTATCGCAGAGACCCAGTACTTC.

Details on this clone: At one boundary the junction diverges from the germline segment, which might be a read error. This chain uses TRBV5-6 with TRBJ1-1; TRBD1 agrees at 7 bases. CDR1 is SGHDT, CDR2 YYEEEE, per germline. The CDR3 is made up of 15 amino acids. CDR3 region: CAISSRRQHRGEAFF. In DNA form, the CDR3 reads TGTGCCATCAGCTCACGCCGGCAACACAGGGGAGAAGCTTTCTTT.

This clone was detected only once. J is TRBJ1-2 and V is TRBV5-8; no clear D. The length of the CDR3 is 16 residues. Germline CDR1 and CDR2: SGHTS and YDEGEE. V was trimmed by 2 bases and J by 3 bases, leaving 17 bases between them. For the CDR3, the DNA is TGTGCCAGCAGCTTTCGGTCATCGTCCCCCTACTATGGCTACACCTTC. Its translation is CASSFRSSSPYYGYTF.